The 10 T cell receptor beta chains below were found in one sample sequenced in a study of blood T cell repertoires in COVID-19. Libraries were prepared by immunoSEQ multiplex PCR; TCRdb keeps only in-frame clonotypes and omits some of them. The data hold some 300,000 clones, with around 90% observed a single time. The sample taken for sequencing was PBMCs or T cells enriched from blood (not recorded which). These receptors were collected from a woman aged 30 to 39 who had recovered from COVID-19.

This clone has just one count. The rearrangement links TRBV27 to TRBJ1-5, with D possibly being TRBD1 (5 bases). CDR1 MNHEY and CDR2 SMNVEV come from the germline V gene (reference sequence). Trimming removed 6 bases at V and 2 bases at J, with 14 bases between. There are 15 residues in the CDR3. This chain's CDR3 is CASRGGNLGNQPQHF. The CDR3 DNA follows: TGTGCCAGCAGGGGGGGGAATTTAGGCAATCAGCCCCAGCATTTT.

The DNA for the CDR3 is TGCGCCAGCAGCCCTCCGGGACTAGCGGGAAATAGGGCAGATACGCAGTATTTT. It encodes CASSPPGLAGNRADTQYF. J is TRBJ2-3 and V is TRBV10-1, with 13 nucleotides matching TRBD2. Germline CDR1 and CDR2: WNHNN and SYGVQD (reference sequence). The CDR3 loop spans 18 amino acids. With V trimmed by 6 bases and J by 4 bases, 13 bases remained unmatched.

For the CDR3, the DNA is TGCGCCAGCAATAGCGGGAGGCGGGATACGCAGTATTTT. Translating gives CASNSGRRDTQYF. The chain recombines TRBV5-1 with TRBJ2-3; TRBD2 matches at 10 bases. The J segment lost 6 bases and the V segment lost 6 bases, leaving 4 bases of the junction unmatched. Germline assignment: CDR1 SGHRS and CDR2 YFSETQ. The CDR3 covers 13 residues.

J is TRBJ2-7 and V is TRBV6-2 or TRBV6-3; D is possibly TRBD1 (5 bases). V shed 2 bases and J shed 3 bases, with 14 bases lying between them. This CDR3 region has 15 residues. Germline values: CDR1 MNHEY, CDR2 SVGEGT. The CDR3 protein is CASSYPRVYNYEQYF. DNA for the CDR3: TGTGCCAGCAGTTACCCCAGGGTTTACAACTACGAGCAGTACTTC.

The chain uses TRBV4-1 and TRBJ1-2; possibly TRBD1 for D (6 bases). The CDR3 length is 13 residues. Trimming took 1 base from V and 7 from J, leaving 10 bases between them. Germline lookup yields CDR1 MGHRA and CDR2 YSYEKL. DNA for the CDR3: TGCGCCAGCAGCCAAGGGGGGCGGTCTGGCTACACCTTC. This sequence encodes CASSQGGRSGYTF.

V gene TRBV7-8 combines with J gene TRBJ1-5, with D maybe TRBD1 (5 bases). This CDR3 contains 15 residues. Between the trimmed V and J ends, which lost 1 base and 10 bases, there was a span of 17 bases. Germline-derived CDR1 and CDR2 are SGHVS and FQNEAQ. The CDR3 region is CASSLETGLQGPQHF. CDR3 coding DNA: TGTGCCAGCAGCTTAGAAACAGGCCTCCAGGGTCCCCAGCATTTT.

The rearrangement joins TRBV4-3 to TRBJ1-5, with D maybe TRBD1 (6 bases). Germline-derived CDR1 and CDR2 are LGHNA and YSLEER. V lost 4 bases, J lost 4 bases, and 17 bases lay in between. CDR3 length: 16 residues. The CDR3 loop is CASSLTVQGLNQPQHF. CDR3 DNA: TGCGCCAGCAGCCTCACCGTCCAGGGGTTGAATCAGCCCCAGCATTTT.

Only one count was recorded for this clone. The chain carries TRBV3-1 (or the pseudogene TRBV3-2) and TRBJ1-4; possible D gene TRBD1, 5 bases. The CDR3 has 14 amino acids. V lost 3 bases, J lost 3 bases, and 8 bases lay in between. Germline V lookup: CDR1 LGHDT, CDR2 YNNKEL (reference sequence). CDR3 in amino acids: CASSHRAANEKLFF. CDR3 in DNA: TGTGCCAGCAGCCACAGGGCGGCTAATGAAAAACTGTTTTTT.

The V gene is TRBV28, the J gene TRBJ1-2; a weak D match, TRBD1 (5 bases). V lost 2 bases and J lost 4, with 17 bases in between. The CDR3 covers 16 residues. From germline, CDR1 is MDHEN and CDR2 SYDVKM. This chain's CDR3 is CASSLTPGGIPYGYTF. In DNA form, the CDR3 reads TGTGCCAGCAGTTTAACCCCGGGGGGGATCCCCTATGGCTACACCTTC.

This clone was seen just once. The chain employs TRBV6-6 and TRBJ1-2; TRBD1 agrees at 8 bases. Germline assignment: CDR1 MNHNY and CDR2 SVGAGI (reference sequence). The CDR3 has 15 residues. With 5 bases clipped from V and 4 bases from J, the junction kept 9 bases outside the gene matches. CDR3 region: CASSPDRGAGYGYTF. The CDR3 DNA follows: TGTGCCAGCAGTCCCGACAGGGGCGCTGGCTATGGCTACACCTTC.